This T cell receptor beta chain stems from a study of T-cell reconstitution after alpha-beta-depleted transplantation in children (dated by TCRdb to the mid-2010s). About the investigation overall: The study quantitatively tracked T-cell immune reconstitution after TCRalphabeta/CD19-depleted allogeneic hematopoietic cell transplantation in children using TCR repertoire profiling.

Details on this clonotype: The specificity of this receptor is unknown. It has no much larger one-base neighbor in the sample; base qualities were not kept.

The library was prepared using PCR. Sequenced using an Illumina HiSeq 2500. TCR libraries were prepared with molecular barcoding, using unique molecular identifiers to normalize TCRbeta repertoire quantification. In-frame beta chains were kept once TCRdb had trimmed the public reads at Q25 with fastp and called clones with MiXCR. Rows with a matching CDR3 protein are joined into one entry that keeps the most common DNA and genes. This sample has about 58,000 distinct CDR3 sequences in its table, and 44% of those were observed once. The ten largest clones represent roughly 98% of the sample. The germline V gene sets CDR1 to SQVTM and CDR2 to ANQGSEA. V is pared back by 5 bases and J by 0 bases, with 15 bases lying between the germline termini. Measured from the cysteine to the phenylalanine, the CDR3 is 15 residues long. Only CDR3 DNA remains: 45 bases, in frame from the first base. What the work shows at the level of the full study, not this receptor alone: Apparently early alphabetaT-cell count recovery about two months after transplant reportedly relied on only several hundred rapidly expanded clones derived from non-depleted graft cells. Over the following months the frequencies of hyperexpanded clones went down, and after one year T-cell counts and TCRbeta diversity were mostly credited to newly produced T cells. In some patients, high TCRbeta diversity at day 60 was attributed to recipient T cells and intrathymic progenitors that had survived conditioning.

The treatment or condition label here, explained by the study, means: allogeneic hematopoietic cell transplantation with graft depleted of TCRalphabeta T cells and CD19 B cells. The transplant recipients were children given TCRalphabeta/CD19-depleted allogeneic hematopoietic cell grafts. The V gene is TRBV29-1 and the J gene is TRBJ2-3; perhaps TRBD2 is the D gene, with 6 bases matching. The clonotype was recovered from a male patient younger than 18 who had a stem cell transplant for acute lymphoblastic leukemia, so the T cells may come from the graft donor. This material consisted of PBMCs, mostly from graft donor cells, taken 360 days after TCRalphabeta/CD19-depleted stem cell transplant. The nucleotide sequence reads TGCAGCGTTCTACGCGGACGGGGGAGCACAGATACGCAGTATTTT. Its translation reads: CSVLRGRGSTDTQYF.